The clone carrying this T cell receptor beta chain has only a few counts. Its antigen is unidentified. Amplified TCR beta CDR3 regions derived from RNA transcripts. The HTBI primer set was used in a first-round RT-PCR of the TCR CDR3. TCRdb processed the multiplex PCR reads anew with MiXCR; each CDR3 protein has one entry. The table includes roughly 840,000 distinct CDR3 sequences, approximately 40% detected once. This record belongs to a study of T cells in Graves' hyperthyroidism and ophthalmopathy. Disease duration under 2 months; hyperthyroidism patients were aged 18 to 65. Isolation of PBMCs was performed on approximately 10 ml fresh peripheral blood. Whole-study results and caveats: Through a model of 13 V-J features, ophthalmopathy was separated from stable hyperthyroidism. Model-based prediction identified ophthalmopathy a median 6.5 months prior to its onset.

The clonotype originates from a man aged 18 to 30 with Graves' hyperthyroidism. The sequenced sample was blood.

CDR3: CASSTGWYEQYF. CDR3 coding DNA: TGTGCCAGCAGTACAGGGTGGTACGAGCAGTACTTC. V is TRBV2 and J is TRBJ2-7; D is possibly TRBD1 (6 bases). CDR3 length equals 12 residues. The V end was cut by 5 bases, the J end by 4 bases, with 9 bases between. In germline, CDR1 is SNHLY, CDR2 FYNNEI.